This TCR beta chain was sequenced during a study of cytomegalovirus exposure and HLA in healthy donors listed by TCRdb under 2017. Describing the broader study: In an earlier analysis of around 540 of the donors, about 270 Gb of sequence data and 120 million or so unique TCR beta sequences from some 170 million T cells were reported. An earlier analysis of more than 450 of the donors used high-throughput TCR beta sequencing to judge whether each TCR beta V gene segment behaved as functional or pseudogenic. HLA typing covered class I and class II loci at four-digit resolution. On average, around 200,000 unique TCR beta nucleotide sequences were sequenced per donor among 300 to 500 genotyped donors of the cohort, with roughly 18% of those sequences being non-productive. To predict cytomegalovirus infection status, the study combined high-throughput TCR immunosequencing, statistical association of individual TCRs with disease status, and machine learning. Donor age, sex, ethnicity and CMV serostatus were compiled together with the repertoire data. Along with the roughly 710-subject first cohort, a separate validation cohort of 120 different subjects was used. Five DR-DQ haplotypes were treated as single units for association and clustering because of strong linkage in the cohort. Every discovery cohort repertoire had been produced on one sequencing platform. Typing coverage varied by locus: roughly 629-630 donors for A, B, C, DRB1 and DQB1; approximately 500 for DQA1; approximately 610 for DPA1; some 470 for DPB1. Among the approximately 430 genotyped donors, approximately 77% belonged to the genetic ancestry cluster associated with self-reported Caucasian donors. Genome-wide SNP genotypes for about 65% of the roughly 700 donors were used in a later genetic analysis, which treated that subset as a discovery cohort. The study profiled the T cell repertoires of 500 to 800 subjects by immunosequencing and related them to cytomegalovirus serostatus. A later analysis re-analyzed previously published TCR beta repertoires from 500 to 700 donors and added high-resolution HLA genotyping to study TCR occurrence patterns. An early release that covered roughly 600 HLA-typed donors contained approximately 300 gigabases of sequencing data and roughly 84 million unique TCR sequences. The later analysis used no new phenotypic data to find candidate immune exposures, relying instead on TCR beta sequences and their occurrence across donors. The study was designed to test whether signatures of past pathogen exposure could be identified by cataloging public T cell receptors. Paper-wide results and their limitations: Because some donors lacked HLA typing at each locus, the association tests relied only on the typed subset. When HLA alleles, especially DR and DQ, strongly co-occurred, attributing TCR associations to individual alleles was difficult. The sequencing pipeline was judged likely to have produced a cluster of highly shared sequence variants as a technical artifact. Most TCR sequences were seen in very few donors, while some public TCRs were found in many individuals. In this cohort, only TCR beta chains were sequenced, and detectable features were limited by the absence of alpha or paired-chain data. Immune exposure information for the cohort was limited to CMV serostatus. A further reported finding was that TCR beta sequences accurately predicted the HLA-A and HLA-B alleles for most subjects in the first cohort. Correlated functional status among segregating V segments might be attributable to linkage disequilibrium, but an unknown experimental factor could not be ruled out. A later analysis found that HLA-associated TCR beta chains were more clonally expanded and had lower generation probabilities than equally common non-associated chains. In vitro tests confirmed that a few of the cytomegalovirus-associated TCR beta chains recognize cytomegalovirus antigens. Sequencing depth was assumed to be roughly uniform across donors in the presence/absence analyses, though that assumption may not hold. In an earlier analysis of 587 of the donors, most TCR beta V segments appeared in productive rearrangements about 87% or about 30% of the time, broadly matching IMGT annotations. It was suggested by the authors that the approach could potentially be generalized to other disease states and immunological phenotypes. Compared with the approximately 670-donor mean, donors in an Asian-associated ancestry cluster had fewer N-insertions in productive TCRs, according to a later genetic analysis. A later genetic analysis associated a missense DCLRE1C variant with V-gene and J-gene trimming of TCR beta chains, and an independent cohort replicated the association. Some IMGT-functional V segments, including TRBV6-2 and TRBV6-3, could not be told apart with the 87-base-pair reads, so those segments were excluded. According to a later analysis, TCR association rates differed among HLA loci, with DRB1 alleles showing the most associated TCRs and HLA-C alleles showing the fewest. In the study, roughly 160 TCR beta chains were listed as associated with cytomegalovirus. Specific HLA alleles were associated with over 15,000 TCR beta sequences at a false discovery rate of 0.05 in a later analysis. A later analysis reported that several top co-occurrence clusters appeared linked to parvovirus B19, influenza, CMV and Epstein-Barr virus. In both the original and validation cohorts, the classifier was reported to diagnose cytomegalovirus status with high specificity and sensitivity. A later analysis found that most CMV-associated TCR beta chains appeared HLA-restricted, with HLA associations seemingly driven largely by CMV exposure. The earlier analysis of approximately 540 of the donors excluded some 16 rarely observed V segments, including chromosome 9 orphons, because counts were too low.

Libraries were prepared through the immunoSEQ multiplex PCR assay. For the multiplex PCR, a mixture combining 60 forward primers for TCR Vbeta segments and 13 reverse primers for TCR Jbeta segments was used. The CDR3 region of rearranged TCR beta genes was amplified from genomic DNA by a multiplex PCR assay. On the Illumina HiSeq System, the amplified TCR beta libraries were sequenced as 87-base-pair reads. The study's own analysis went as follows. A later analysis tallied 75 million to 85 million unique TCR beta chains across the 666 repertoires, and around 9.9 million of those chains were shared by two or more donors. A nearest-neighbor algorithm error-corrected the raw reads and collapsed the reads into unique sequences, merging closely related sequences to remove PCR and sequencing errors. CDR3 sequences were aligned to IMGT reference sequences to assign V, D and J gene segments. For a sequence to be retained, at least a six-nucleotide match to both a V gene segment and a J gene segment was required. A rearrangement was called productive if the CDR3 had no stop codons and remained in frame with V and J, and every other rearrangement was called non-productive. Following IMGT convention, CDR3 was defined as the stretch from the second conserved V-encoded cysteine to the conserved J-encoded phenylalanine. In an earlier analysis of around 570 of the donors, sequences lacking an unambiguous match to a single V gene segment were excluded. An earlier analysis of fewer than 650 of the donors classified V segments as functional when productive rearrangements were above 56.7% and as segregating when the standard deviation between donors was above 5%. A statistical classification framework was built to diagnose cytomegalovirus status from the catalog of TCR beta chain sequences. In a later analysis, TCR nucleotide sequences were compared against IMGT/GENE-DB human TR gene sequences so that V and J genes could be assigned. In a later analysis, CDR3 sequences and most-parsimonious VDJ recombination scenarios were assigned using the TCRdist pipeline. A later analysis defined each TCR beta chain by its CDR3 amino acid sequence plus V-gene family, and excluded reads lacking a unique V-gene family. A later analysis removed 550 to 650 highly shared, low-generation-probability nucleotide sequences to deal with suspected cross-contamination and a sequencing artifact. A later analysis calculated a clonal expansion index for each public chain from normalized within-repertoire ranks of inferred template counts. Generation probabilities in a later analysis came from a VDJ recombination model fitted to out-of-frame rearrangements, and those results were checked against IGoR. In a later analysis, hypergeometric tests were used to score TCR-TCR, TCR-HLA and TCR-CMV co-occurrence, with a repertoire-size bias correction applied to TCR pairs. A later analysis estimated false discovery rates by permuting HLA or CMV assignments 20 times. In a later analysis, co-occurring TCRs were grouped with DBSCAN, and TCRdist sequence similarity was added when clustering was performed within HLA-allele-positive subsets. Repertoires with fewer than 30,000 or more than 120,000 public chains, plus five repertoires with anomalous nucleotide sharing, were excluded from co-occurrence clustering. Held by TCRdb, this immuneACCESS table contains in-frame sequences only and omits some clones. Under half of the omission traces to an unresolved V gene where checked; the cause of the rest is unknown. The D gene and trimming were derived from the DNA, and the V and J assignments and clone size from that table. Present in this sample are 210,000 or so clones, 76% of which were seen just once. Jointly, the top ten make up 0.63% of the sample.

As concerns this clone: No antigen is known for it. It has no much larger one-base neighbor in the sample; base qualities were not kept.

For CDR1 and CDR2, the germline V gene lists MGHRA and YSYEKL. Unmatched junction bases come to 7, with V trimmed by 2 bases and J by 3 bases. Counted from cysteine to phenylalanine, this CDR3 has 16 amino acids. Solely the CDR3 DNA is kept, with 48 bases framed from the first base. The cohort consisted of some 730 healthy bone marrow donors. At the time of sampling, every cohort member was nominally healthy, though immune exposures that went unrecorded were likely present. The donor tested CMV seronegative, placing the donor among the approximately 360 seronegative members of the cohort. A peripheral blood sample was provided by each donor, and peripheral blood mononuclear cells were used for TCR beta sequencing. Genomic DNA was extracted from the blood cell samples with the Qiagen DNeasy Blood Extraction Kit.

The chain is encoded by TRBV4-1 joined to TRBJ1-5; 7 of the junction bases match TRBD1. The source of this sequence is a man between 18 and 35 years old in good health and CMV-seronegative. The sample consisted of PBMCs. Here the CDR3 is given as CASSQFPGQFNQPQHF. The nucleotides read TGCGCCAGCAGCCAATTTCCGGGACAGTTCAATCAGCCCCAGCATTTT.